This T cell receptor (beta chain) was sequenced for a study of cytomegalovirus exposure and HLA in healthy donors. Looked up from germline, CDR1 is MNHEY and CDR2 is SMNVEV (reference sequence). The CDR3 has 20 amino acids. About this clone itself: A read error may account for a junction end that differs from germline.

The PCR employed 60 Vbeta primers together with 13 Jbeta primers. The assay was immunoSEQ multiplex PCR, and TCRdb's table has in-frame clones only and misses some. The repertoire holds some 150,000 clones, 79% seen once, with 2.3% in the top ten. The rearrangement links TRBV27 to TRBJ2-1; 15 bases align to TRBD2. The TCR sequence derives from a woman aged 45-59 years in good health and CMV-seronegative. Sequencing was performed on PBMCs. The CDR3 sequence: CASSLSWGLAGGNSYNEQFF. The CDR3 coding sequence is TGTGCCAGCAGTCTATCTTGGGGACTAGCGGGAGGTAACTCCTACAATGAGCAGTTCTTC.